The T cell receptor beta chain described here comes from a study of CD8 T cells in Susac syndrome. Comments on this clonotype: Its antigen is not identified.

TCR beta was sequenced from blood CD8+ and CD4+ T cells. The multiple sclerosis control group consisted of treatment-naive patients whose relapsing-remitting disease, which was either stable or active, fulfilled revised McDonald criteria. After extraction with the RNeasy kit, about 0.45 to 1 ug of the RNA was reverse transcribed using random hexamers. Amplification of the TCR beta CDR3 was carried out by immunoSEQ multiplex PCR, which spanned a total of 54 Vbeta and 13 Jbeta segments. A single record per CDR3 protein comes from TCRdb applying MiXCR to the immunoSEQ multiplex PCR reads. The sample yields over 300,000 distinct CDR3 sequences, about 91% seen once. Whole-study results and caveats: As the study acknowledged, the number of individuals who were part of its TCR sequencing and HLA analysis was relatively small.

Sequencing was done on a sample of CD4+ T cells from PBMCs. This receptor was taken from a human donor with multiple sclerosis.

Written as DNA, the CDR3 is TGCGCCAGCAGCTTGGGATCCAGCGGGGGGGCAAGCAATGAGCAGTTCTTC. Its translation is CASSLGSSGGASNEQFF. The V call is TRBV5-1, the J call TRBJ2-1, with TRBD2 identical over 10 bases. The germline V gene has CDR1 SGHRS and CDR2 YFSETQ. The CDR3 sequence is 17 residues long. V shed 0 bases, J shed 6 bases, and the junction held 9 bases outside the gene matches.